The 24 T cell receptor beta chains listed next were all sequenced from one sample in a study of T cells in Graves' hyperthyroidism and ophthalmopathy. RNA transcripts gave rise to amplified TCR beta CDR3 regions. The HTBI primer set served for first-round RT-PCR of the TCR CDR3. Via MiXCR, TCRdb re-called the multiplex PCR reads, giving one row per CDR3 protein. This repertoire shows around 450,000 distinct CDR3 sequences, roughly 13% found once; its top ten account for 5.3%. Sequencing used blood. Every receptor here comes from a woman between 18 and 29 years old with Graves' hyperthyroidism.

Turning to this clonotype: Being one base from a much bigger clone, this may be a read error. The chain carries TRBV28 and TRBJ2-7; D is possibly TRBD2 (5 bases). The CDR3 spans 15 residues. Germline values: CDR1 MDHEN, CDR2 SYDVKM. V was cut by 6 bases and J by 6 bases, with 21 bases left in between. CDR3 in amino acids: CASSPRGPSPAEQYF. The CDR3, as DNA: TGTGCCAGCAGCCCCCGAGGGCCTAGCCCGGCCGAGCAGTACTTC.

This clonotype came up a few times. The chain uses TRBV18 and TRBJ1-2; D unresolved. V was cut by 5 bases and J by 6 bases, with 13 bases left in between. Germline V gene sequence: CDR1 KGHSH, CDR2 LQKENI. CDR3 length equals 13 residues. CDR3 nucleotide sequence: TGTGCCAGCTCAACCCTACGTGAGGATGGCTACACCTTC. Residues: CASSTLREDGYTF.

There are many counts of this clonotype. The chain is built from TRBV6-1 and TRBJ2-7; D not resolved. CDR3 size: 14 residues. V was shortened by 3 bases and J by 6 bases, with 15 bases between the two germline ends. The germline gives CDR1 MNHNS, CDR2 SASEGT. CDR3 nucleotides: TGTGCCAGCAGTGATCTTTCCTCCCGTCTCGAGCAGTACTTC. It encodes CASSDLSSRLEQYF.

This clonotype was seen repeatedly, ten times or more. The chain joins TRBV7-2 to TRBJ2-5, with 7 bases aligning to TRBD2. The CDR3 has 14 amino acids. Germline values: CDR1 SGHTA, CDR2 FQGNSA. V lost 3 bases, J lost 5 bases, and 6 bases stayed unmatched. CDR3 region: CASSFSSGGETQYF. The CDR3 DNA follows: TGTGCCAGCAGCTTCTCTAGCGGAGGGGAGACCCAGTACTTC.

This rearrangement joins TRBV12-3 or TRBV12-4 to TRBJ2-3; D might be TRBD2 (6 bases). Trimming pared 9 bases from V and 5 bases from J, leaving 21 bases between. The CDR3 is 15 amino acids. The CDR3 reads CASSGAGRDGDTQYF. The CDR3 DNA sequence: TGTGCCAGTTCTGGGGCGGGACGGGATGGAGATACGCAGTATTTT.

This clonotype was observed many times. The chain links TRBV28 to TRBJ2-5, with D perhaps matching TRBD2 (5 bases). Germline CDR1 MDHEN, CDR2 SYDVKM. The CDR3 runs 14 residues. Trimming stripped 3 bases from V and 5 bases from J, with 13 bases between. CDR3 protein: CASSFTGSRETQYF. CDR3 sequence (DNA): TGTGCCAGCAGTTTTACGGGAAGTCGCGAGACCCAGTACTTC. The whole variable domain, filled in from reference TRBV28 and TRBJ2-5, reads DVKVTQSSRYLVKRTGEKVFLECVQDMDHENMFWYRQDPGLGLRLIYFSYDVKMKEKGDIPEGYSVSREKKERFSLILESASTNQTSMYLCASSFTGSRETQYFGPGTRLLVL.

This clonotype was seen repeatedly, ten times or more. The chain employs TRBV6-1 and TRBJ1-3, with no clear D. Germline assignment: CDR1 MNHNS and CDR2 SASEGT. This CDR3 comprises 15 residues. V was trimmed by 3 bases and J by 3 bases, leaving 12 bases between them. The CDR3 DNA reads TGTGCCAGCAGTGAGGCGAACAGAGGTGGAAACACCATATATTTT. This codes for CASSEANRGGNTIYF.

This clonotype was detected only a few times. The chain combines TRBV27 with TRBJ1-4, with D possibly being TRBD1 (6 bases). The CDR3 runs to 15 residues. V dropped 3 bases and J dropped 4 bases, with 12 bases sitting between them. Germline CDR1 and CDR2: MNHEY and SMNVEV (reference sequence). For the CDR3, the DNA is TGTGCCAGCAGTTTGGGGGCCGGATTTAATGAAAAACTGTTTTTT. Translating it yields CASSLGAGFNEKLFF.

Comment on this clonotype: This may stem from a read error, because a much larger clone lies one nucleotide away. V usage is TRBV3-1 and J usage is TRBJ2-7; 7 bases are a match to TRBD2. Germline-derived CDR1 and CDR2 are LGHDT and YNNKEL (reference sequence). Trimming at V came to 2 bases and at J to 7 bases, leaving 8 bases not matched to a gene. This CDR3 has 14 amino acids. CDR3 residues: CASSQRLLANEQYF. The CDR3 region has the DNA TGTGCCAGCAGCCAAAGACTACTAGCGAATGAGCAGTACTTC.

The table lists this clonotype with many counts. The V call is TRBV2, the J call TRBJ2-3; the D is unclear. V was pared by 2 bases and J by 6 bases, with 3 bases between. CDR3 size: 11 residues. Germline assignment: CDR1 SNHLY and CDR2 FYNNEI. The CDR3, as DNA: TGTGCCAGCAGTGAATACGATACGCAGTATTTT. Amino acid sequence: CASSEYDTQYF. Filled out from reference TRBV2 and TRBJ2-3, the complete variable domain reads EPEVTQTPSHQVTQMGQEVILRCVPISNHLYFYWYRQILGQKVEFLVSFYNNEISEKSEIFDDQFSVERPDGSNFTLKIRSTKLEDSAMYFCASSEYDTQYFGPGTRLTVL.

The chain has TRBV25-1 and TRBJ1-2; D not resolved. The V gene's germline CDR1 is MGHDK and CDR2 SYGVNS. Trimming removed 2 bases at V and 4 bases at J, with 11 bases between. The CDR3 covers 14 residues. CDR3 residues: CASSEGTDFYGYTF. CDR3 coding DNA: TGTGCCAGCAGTGAAGGAACAGATTTCTATGGCTACACCTTC.

In DNA, the CDR3 is TGTGCCAGCCAAGTGGCAGGGGATTCACCCCTCCACTTT. It translates to CASQVAGDSPLHF. The chain joins TRBV12-3 or TRBV12-4 to TRBJ1-6; D is perhaps TRBD1 (6 bases). Between the trimmed V and J ends, which lost 8 bases and 8 bases, there was a span of 13 bases. CDR3 size: 13 residues.

Ten or more counts support this clonotype. This chain joins TRBV27 and TRBJ2-3; 8 positions agree with TRBD2. Germline lookup yields CDR1 MNHEY and CDR2 SMNVEV (reference sequence). This CDR3 comprises 16 residues. V was pared by 3 bases and J by 4 bases, with 9 bases of the junction left unmatched. As DNA, the CDR3 is TGTGCCAGCAGTTTGGGGGCCGGGAGGGAGGCAGATACGCAGTATTTT. Residues: CASSLGAGREADTQYF.

The gene calls are TRBV6-2 or TRBV6-3 and TRBJ1-1; TRBD1 might be the D (5 bases). The V end was cut by 3 bases, the J end by 2 bases, with 10 bases between. The germline V gene encodes CDR1 MNHEY and CDR2 SVGEGT. The CDR3 totals 14 residues. CDR3 sequence reads: CASSYDSLNTEAFF. The CDR3, as DNA: TGTGCCAGCAGTTATGACAGTTTAAACACTGAAGCTTTCTTT.

The chain couples TRBV20-1 to TRBJ1-5; the match to TRBD1 covers 8 bases. In germline, CDR1 is DFQATT, CDR2 SNEGSKA (reference sequence). This CDR3 comprises 13 residues. The junction had 1 base not matched to a gene; V was cut back by 0 bases and J by 6 bases. The CDR3 sequence is CSARDQGAQPQHF. The CDR3 DNA reads as TGCAGTGCTAGAGATCAGGGGGCTCAGCCCCAGCATTTT.

There are a few counts of this clonotype. V and J are TRBV4-3 and TRBJ2-6; D is perhaps TRBD1 (5 bases). With 2 bases removed from V and 1 base from J, the gap between germline ends came to 9 bases. This CDR3 comprises 16 residues. From germline, CDR1 is LGHNA and CDR2 YSLEER. CDR3 sequence reads: CASSQTTGSGANVLTF. In nucleotides, the CDR3 is TGCGCCAGCAGCCAAACCACAGGATCTGGGGCCAACGTCCTGACTTTC.

The sample holds one count of this clonotype. The CDR3 ends on some other residue instead of the conserved phenylalanine or tryptophan, so this is likely a read error. The chain recombines TRBV15 with TRBJ1-5, with 8 bases fitting TRBD1. The CDR3 is 15 amino acids. V dropped 6 bases and J dropped 4; count of bases not matched to a gene: 8. Germline assignment: CDR1 LNHNV and CDR2 YYDKDF (reference sequence). Here the CDR3 reads CATSRLRGPNQPQHY. The CDR3 region has the DNA TGTGCCACCAGTCGGCTCAGGGGGCCGAATCAGCCCCAGCATTAT.

This clonotype came up many times. The chain links TRBV6-5 to TRBJ2-1; 8 bases align to TRBD1. V was pared by 2 bases and J by 6 bases, with 3 bases of the junction left unmatched. Germline-derived CDR1 and CDR2 are MNHEY and SVGAGI. The CDR3 loop spans 14 amino acids. CDR3 sequence reads: CASSYRGQGNEQFF. CDR3 DNA sequence: TGTGCCAGCAGTTACCGCGGACAGGGCAATGAGCAGTTCTTC.

This clonotype has more than one count but fewer than ten. This chain connects TRBV19 to TRBJ2-1; no definite D call. V dropped 8 bases and J dropped 9 bases, with 14 bases sitting between them. The CDR3 consists of 12 residues. Germline V gives CDR1 LNHDA, CDR2 SQIVND (reference sequence). CDR3 sequence (DNA): TGTGCCAGTGGAATTTTGGAGACTGAGCAGTTCTTC. It specifies CASGILETEQFF.

At least ten counts were recorded for this clonotype. The V and J genes are TRBV7-8 and TRBJ1-6; unclear D gene. CDR3 size: 14 residues. With 4 bases removed from V and 7 bases from J, the gap between germline ends came to 11 bases. The germline gives CDR1 SGHVS, CDR2 FQNEAQ. In nucleotides, the CDR3 is TGTGCCAGCAGCTCGGGCCCGATGAATTCACCCCTCCACTTT. This encodes CASSSGPMNSPLHF.

This sequence joins TRBV20-1 and TRBJ2-7; TRBD2 matches at 7 bases. CDR3 length: 14 residues. V lost 1 base to trimming and J lost 5 bases; unmatched junction nucleotides: 8. Germline CDR1 DFQATT, CDR2 SNEGSKA (reference sequence). The CDR3 DNA follows: TGCAGTGCTAGAGGGGGGGGAGCTATACACGAGCAGTACTTC. It specifies CSARGGGAIHEQYF.

This clonotype was seen many times. The chain couples TRBV6-1 to TRBJ2-1; D may correspond to TRBD1 or TRBD2 (5 bases each). Germline V gene data show CDR1 as MNHNS and CDR2 as SASEGT. Trimming shortened V by 6 bases and J by 0 bases, and 18 bases separated the two germline ends. CDR3 length: 17 amino acids. CDR3 sequence (DNA): TGTGCCAGCAGGGGGGTGGCGGGTACAAGCTCCTACAATGAGCAGTTCTTC. Translation: CASRGVAGTSSYNEQFF.

This clonotype appeared many times. J is TRBJ2-1 and V is TRBV3-1; D unresolved. Trimming removed 5 bases at V and 0 bases at J, with 23 bases between. The CDR3 has 19 residues. Germline-derived CDR1 and CDR2 are LGHDT and YNNKEL (reference sequence). The CDR3 protein is CASSSMSQSLLSSYNEQFF. The CDR3 DNA reads TGTGCCAGCAGCTCAATGTCCCAGTCCCTACTGAGCTCCTACAATGAGCAGTTCTTC.

This clonotype came up many times. J is TRBJ1-3 and V is TRBV28; 7 positions agree with TRBD1. The CDR3 is 17 amino acids. Per the germline V gene, CDR1 is MDHEN and CDR2 is SYDVKM. V shed 6 bases, J shed 2 bases, and the junction held 13 bases outside the gene matches. DNA for the CDR3: TGTGCCAGCAGGAGTCTCCCCCCAGGGGGGACTGGAAACACCATATATTTT. Translation gives CASRSLPPGGTGNTIYF.